This paragraph covers one T cell receptor (beta chain) sequence. The source of the sample is a study of shared clonotypes between healthy human individuals. Produced via immunoSEQ multiplex PCR; TCRdb's table is partial and in-frame only. Of roughly 2.1 million clones listed, 85% to 95% are singletons. CD8 cells classed as naive were CD45RO-negative and positively selected for CCR7, excluding terminally differentiated effector memory CD45RA+ cells. Germline V gene data show CDR1 as MGHRA and CDR2 as YSYEKL. CDR3 length: 13 amino acids. Trimming removed 8 bases from V and 4 bases from J, with 14 bases in between.

The source material was naive CD8+ T cells from PBMCs. The chain employs TRBV4-1 and TRBJ1-2; TRBD1 might be the D (6 bases). The sequence was obtained from a man between 18 and 35 years old in good health. Some clones in this sample may be carry-over from other donors' samples. CDR3 protein: CASAGEGVYGYTF. CDR3 DNA sequence: TGCGCCAGCGCTGGGGAGGGGGTCTATGGCTACACCTTC.